This T cell receptor beta chain was observed in a study of blood T cell repertoires in COVID-19. The overall study: The United States, Italy and Spain supplied acute and convalescent COVID-19 samples.

Clones were sequenced by immunoSEQ multiplex PCR, and TCRdb holds only the in-frame ones, with some missing. The profile shows about 140,000 clones, about four fifths of them singletons. Trimming cost V 5 bases and J 8 bases; bases outside gene matches: 11. This CDR3 is built from 14 residues. Germline CDR1 LNHDA, CDR2 SQIVND (reference sequence). This clone appeared a single time. The sequenced sample was peripheral blood. V and J are TRBV19 and TRBJ1-1; TRBD1 agrees at 7 bases. The receptor comes from a human donor in a cohort sampled during active COVID-19. This CDR3 reads CASSLKTGVGEAFF. The CDR3 bases are TGTGCCAGTAGTCTCAAAACAGGGGTGGGGGAAGCTTTCTTT.